This T cell receptor (beta chain) was captured by sequencing in a study of shared clonotypes between healthy human individuals. Whole-study context: The study used three CD4 naive, three CD4 memory, two CD8 naive and one CD8 memory plate per donor.

Healthy HIV-negative adults with no recent acute infections or vaccinations were recruited as donors. Notes on this clone: Its antigen is as yet unknown. The sample carries other DNA sequences with the same CDR3.

The study, taken as a whole, reports: Donor scarcity curtailed the genetic and exposure-history diversity represented herein. Among a few donors, roughly 5.4% of naive CD4 clonotypes were found in common.

The table came from immunoSEQ multiplex PCR; TCRdb's copy has only in-frame clones and leaves some out. The data hold 2 million or so clones, with roughly 95% observed a single time. The CDR3 length is 16 residues. V was clipped by 0 bases and J by 3 bases, with 13 bases between them. Germline V gene sequence: CDR1 MNHEY, CDR2 SVGAGI. J is TRBJ2-3 and V is TRBV6-5, with D perhaps matching TRBD1 or TRBD2 (7 bases each). The sample was naive CD4+ T cells sorted from blood. Subset indicated: CD45RA+ positively selected. The receptor comes from a man between 18 and 35 years old in good health. The DNA for the CDR3 is TGTGCCAGCAGTTACTCTTCAGGGGGGGGGACAGATACGCAGTATTTT. Amino acid sequence: CASSYSSGGGTDTQYF.